This T cell receptor beta chain was sequenced in a study of identical twins. CDR1 and CDR2 from the germline V gene are SGHVS and FQNEAQ. Deletions cut 5 bases from V and 3 bases from J, with 17 bases between. CDR3 length equals 16 residues. cDNA carried unique molecular identifiers, and a universal primer site was added by template switching. A single record per CDR3 protein comes from TCRdb applying MiXCR to the 5' RACE reads. The sample lists hundreds of thousands of distinct CDR3 sequences; approximately 20% were seen once. The same data also went into a second study, on yellow fever vaccine responses in identical twins.

This TCR was recovered from a woman between 18 and 29 years old in good health. Sequencing was performed on CD4+ T cells sorted from blood. The V and J genes are TRBV7-8 and TRBJ1-5; weak D call: TRBD1 (5 bases). The CDR3 here is CASSSHPGPNNQPQHF. The CDR3 DNA reads TGTGCCAGCAGCAGCCATCCGGGACCTAACAATCAGCCCCAGCATTTT.